The source of this TCR beta chain is a study of blood T cell repertoires in COVID-19. Study as a whole: Whether acute or convalescent, the COVID-19 samples came from the United States, Italy and Spain. The analysed material was cDNA or gDNA that came from T cells, B-cell-depleted T cells, or PBMCs.

The germline V and J ends were trimmed by 0 bases and 4 bases, with 12 bases remaining between them. This CDR3 spans 15 amino acids. In germline, CDR1 is LNHDA, CDR2 SQIVND (reference sequence). Generated by immunoSEQ multiplex PCR, the TCRdb table keeps only in-frame clones and is missing some. Seen here are 200,000 to 250,000 clones, about four fifths observed once, and the top ten hold about 7.8%. The receptor's source is a woman of 80 years or more with COVID-19, enrolled during active disease. V usage is TRBV19 and J usage is TRBJ1-2, with D possibly TRBD1 on 5 matching bases. The specimen sequenced was peripheral blood. The CDR3 is CASSIDQRGGYGYTF. The CDR3 DNA sequence: TGTGCCAGTAGTATAGATCAGAGGGGAGGCTATGGCTACACCTTC.